This T cell receptor beta chain comes out of a study of cytomegalovirus exposure and HLA in healthy donors. This clone came up a few times. PCR primers comprised 60 Vbeta and 13 Jbeta primers. Here immunoSEQ multiplex PCR was the method, and the copy in TCRdb shows in-frame clones only, minus some. The sample yields some 120,000 clones, roughly 82% seen once. The V gene lost 6 bases and the J gene lost 4 bases, with 15 bases spanning the gap. In germline, CDR1 is SEHNR, CDR2 FQNEAQ (reference sequence). The CDR3 loop spans 14 amino acids. The sequence came from a woman younger than 30 in good health and CMV-seronegative. Sequences were obtained from PBMCs. V is TRBV7-9 and J is TRBJ1-1; D not resolved. In DNA, the CDR3 is TGTGCCAGCAGAGGAGAGGGATCCTTCACTGAAGCTTTCTTT. Translation gives CASRGEGSFTEAFF.